The 10 T cell receptor beta chains in this list originate from one sample, sequenced in a study of shared clonotypes between healthy human individuals. Some clones are missing from TCRdb's copy, which holds only in-frame ones; the method was immunoSEQ multiplex PCR. The sample yields 2 million to 3 million clones, approximately 93% seen once. Material for sequencing was naive CD4+ T cells from PBMCs. This sample's subset: CD45RA+ positively selected. The origin of the receptors is a man younger than 30 in good health. Some clones in this sample may be carry-over from other donors' samples.

This chain connects TRBV6-5 to TRBJ1-5; D unclear. Germline assignment: CDR1 MNHEY and CDR2 SVGAGI. The CDR3 has 14 amino acids. V shed 6 bases and J shed 3 bases, with 12 bases lying between them. The CDR3 sequence is CASRKQLDNQPQHF. CDR3 DNA: TGTGCCAGCAGAAAACAGCTTGACAATCAGCCCCAGCATTTT.

The J gene is TRBJ2-7, the V gene TRBV7-9; TRBD1 agrees at 9 bases. The V segment lost 5 bases and the J segment 2 bases; nucleotides outside the gene matches: 7. CDR1 and CDR2 (germline): SEHNR, FQNEAQ (reference sequence). The CDR3 spans 15 residues. This chain's CDR3 is CASSNRDRATYEQYF. The CDR3 bases are TGTGCCAGCAGCAACCGGGACAGGGCGACCTACGAGCAGTACTTC.

V gene TRBV7-7 combines with J gene TRBJ2-3; 10 positions agree with TRBD1. Germline V gene lookup returns CDR1 SSHAT and CDR2 FNYEAQ (reference sequence). The V and J ends lost 4 bases and 4 bases, in that order; junction bases with no gene match: 2. The CDR3 runs to 14 residues. The CDR3 DNA is TGTGCCAGCAGCTCAGGACAGGGGGCAGATACGCAGTATTTT. This translates into CASSSGQGADTQYF.

This clone was seen a single time. The chain couples TRBV27 to TRBJ2-7; 8 bases agree with TRBD2. Trimming took 9 bases from V and 2 from J; bases not matched to a gene: 27. Looked up from germline, CDR1 is MNHEY and CDR2 is SMNVEV (reference sequence). The length of the CDR3 is 20 residues. The CDR3 coding sequence is TGTGCCAGGGATACACCTCGGGGGTACCCTAGCGGGTCTCACCCCTACGAGCAGTACTTC. This translates into CARDTPRGYPSGSHPYEQYF.

This clone appeared once. The V call is TRBV7-9, the J call TRBJ1-3; D unclear. The CDR3 loop spans 13 amino acids. V was shortened by 4 bases and J by 4 bases, with 8 bases between the two germline ends. Germline CDR1 and CDR2: SEHNR and FQNEAQ (reference sequence). The CDR3 region has the DNA TGTGCCAGCAGCTCAATCACCGGAAACACCATATATTTT. Protein sequence: CASSSITGNTIYF.

The rearrangement links TRBV5-4 to TRBJ1-2; tentative D call: TRBD1 (5 bases). The V end was cut by 4 bases, the J end by 5 bases, with 21 bases between. The CDR3 runs to 16 residues. Looked up from germline, CDR1 is SGHNT and CDR2 is YYREEE (reference sequence). This CDR3 is CASSTELGTASYGYTF. In nucleotides, the CDR3 is TGTGCCAGCAGCACGGAACTCGGGACTGCCAGTTATGGCTACACCTTC.

The chain links TRBV9 to TRBJ2-3; D unclear. The V gene lost 0 bases and the J gene lost 3 bases, with 17 bases spanning the gap. The CDR3 runs to 17 residues. CDR1 is SGDLS, CDR2 YYNGEE, per germline. The CDR3 DNA sequence: TGTGCCAGCAGCGTAGACGGTAGGGTGGCAGAAACAGATACGCAGTATTTT. Translation: CASSVDGRVAETDTQYF.

The chain recombines TRBV28 with TRBJ2-7; 8 bases align to TRBD2. Germline trimming cut 6 bases from V and 3 bases from J; bases unmatched to any gene: 7. CDR1 MDHEN and CDR2 SYDVKM come from the germline V gene. The CDR3 loop spans 14 amino acids. The CDR3 bases are TGTGCCAGCAGATTAGCGGGGTTTAGCTACGAGCAGTACTTC. Its translation: CASRLAGFSYEQYF.

The chain employs TRBV5-4 and TRBJ2-7; no firm D call. Trimming removed 4 bases from V and 5 bases from J, with 13 bases in between. This CDR3 region has 13 residues. From germline, CDR1 is SGHNT and CDR2 YYREEE (reference sequence). CDR3 sequence (DNA): TGTGCCAGCAGCCGTGGGTCCCCAGACGAGCAGTACTTC. It is translated as CASSRGSPDEQYF.

The J gene is TRBJ2-7, the V gene TRBV28; D might be TRBD1 (5 bases). There are 13 residues in the CDR3. Trimming took off 1 base at V and 7 bases at J, with 11 bases between the two ends. The germline V gene has CDR1 MDHEN and CDR2 SYDVKM. The CDR3 DNA reads TGTGCCAGCAGTTTATTCAGGGTGAGGGAGCAGTACTTC. Translation: CASSLFRVREQYF.